This T cell receptor beta chain was documented in a study of blood T cell repertoires in COVID-19. This CDR3 contains 15 residues. In germline, CDR1 is SGHKS, CDR2 YYEKEE (reference sequence). With V trimmed by 3 bases and J by 4 bases, 9 bases remained unmatched. Each participant's cohort was designated according to participant-reported clinical history. The assay was immunoSEQ multiplex PCR, and TCRdb's table has in-frame clones only and misses some. The data show 200,000 to 250,000 clones, roughly four fifths seen once. This clonotype was sampled from a middle-aged man who had recovered from COVID-19. The sequenced sample was PBMCs or T cells enriched from blood (not recorded which). The genes are TRBV5-5 and TRBJ2-5; TRBD2 aligns across 7 bases. Here the CDR3 DNA reads TGTGCCAGCAGCTCTGAGACTAGCCTCCCAGAGACCCAGTACTTC. Translation: CASSSETSLPETQYF.